Each of the 7 T cell receptor beta chains below was sequenced from the same sample in a study of shared clonotypes between healthy human individuals. The naive CD8 population came from CD45RO-negative cells selected for CCR7, without terminally differentiated effector memory CD45RA+ cells. TCRdb's copy holds only in-frame clones and misses some; the assay was immunoSEQ multiplex PCR. In the table there are approximately 2,200,000 clones, just over 90% of which are singletons. The specimen was naive CD8+ T cells from PBMCs. These receptors were collected from a man between 18 and 35 years old in good health. Some clones in this sample may be carry-over from other donors' samples.

This chain joins TRBV10-2 and TRBJ2-1; TRBD1 is a possible D gene (5 bases). Germline V gene data show CDR1 as WSHSY and CDR2 as SAAADI. The CDR3 has 15 residues. The V gene lost 3 bases and the J gene lost 1 base, with 10 bases spanning the gap. CDR3 amino acids: CASSDGQGSYNEQFF. For the CDR3, the DNA is TGCGCCAGCAGTGACGGCCAGGGATCCTACAATGAGCAGTTCTTC.

The chain combines TRBV6-5 with TRBJ2-7; 9 bases line up with TRBD1. Germline CDR1 and CDR2: MNHEY and SVGAGI. This CDR3 region has 13 residues. With V trimmed by 2 bases and J by 6 bases, 2 bases remained unmatched. CDR3 bases: TGTGCCAGCAGTTACCGGACAGGGGTCGAGCAGTACTTC. Translation gives CASSYRTGVEQYF.

The chain carries TRBV19 and TRBJ2-3; D not resolved. This CDR3 contains 14 residues. Germline-derived CDR1 and CDR2 are LNHDA and SQIVND (reference sequence). V was pared by 3 bases and J by 4 bases, with 11 bases between. The DNA for the CDR3 is TGTGCCAGTAGTATTATCAGTAGTTCAGATACGCAGTATTTT. It encodes CASSIISSSDTQYF.

The rearrangement joins TRBV28 to TRBJ1-1; D not certain. The CDR3 runs to 13 residues. Per germline, CDR1 MDHEN and CDR2 SYDVKM. V gave up 6 bases and J gave up 7 bases, with 15 bases separating them. CDR3 nucleotides: TGTGCCAGCAGATTCAACCAGGAGAATGAAGCTTTCTTT. Amino acid sequence: CASRFNQENEAFF.

J is TRBJ2-1 and V is TRBV5-4, with 8 bases lining up with TRBD1. This CDR3 has 12 amino acids. V was pared by 0 bases and J by 10 bases, with 0 bases of the junction left unmatched. The germline V gene has CDR1 SGHNT and CDR2 YYREEE (reference sequence). CDR3 amino acids: CASSLGQGEQFF. CDR3 DNA sequence: TGTGCCAGCAGCTTGGGACAGGGGGAGCAGTTCTTC.

Concerning this clone itself: Other DNA sequences from this sample encode an identical CDR3 as well. This chain's CDR3 is CASSSRQGPETQYF. Written as DNA, the CDR3 is TGTGCCAGCAGTTCTAGACAGGGCCCAGAGACCCAGTACTTC. V is TRBV7-9 and J is TRBJ2-5; the match to TRBD1 covers 7 bases. Germline values: CDR1 SEHNR, CDR2 FQNEAQ (reference sequence). The CDR3 sequence is 14 residues long. The V segment lost 6 bases and the J segment 4 bases; nucleotides outside the gene matches: 8.

As DNA, the CDR3 is TGCGCCAGCAGCTTTTTCCGGGACAGCTTATATGAGCAGTTCTTC. It translates to CASSFFRDSLYEQFF. The chain joins TRBV5-1 to TRBJ2-1; 7 nucleotides line up with TRBD1. The V gene end was trimmed by 2 bases and the J gene end by 8 bases; junction bases not matched to a gene: 10. Germline V CDR1 and CDR2: SGHRS, YFSETQ. The length of the CDR3 is 15 residues.